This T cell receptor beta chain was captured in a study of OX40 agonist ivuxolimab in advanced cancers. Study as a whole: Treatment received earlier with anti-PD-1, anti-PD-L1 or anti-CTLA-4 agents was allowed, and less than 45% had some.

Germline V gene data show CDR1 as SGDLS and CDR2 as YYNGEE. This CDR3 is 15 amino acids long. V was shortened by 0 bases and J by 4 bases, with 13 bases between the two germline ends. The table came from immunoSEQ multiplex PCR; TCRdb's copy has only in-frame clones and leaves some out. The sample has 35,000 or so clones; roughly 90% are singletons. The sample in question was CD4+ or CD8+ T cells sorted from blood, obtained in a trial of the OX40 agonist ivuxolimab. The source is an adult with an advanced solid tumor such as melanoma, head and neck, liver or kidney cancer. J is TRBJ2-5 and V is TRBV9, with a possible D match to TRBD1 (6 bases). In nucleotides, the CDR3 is TGTGCCAGCAGCGTAGAGGGGGTAGGAGGAGAGACCCAGTACTTC. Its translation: CASSVEGVGGETQYF.